The table lists the clone carrying this TCR beta chain with a count of one. The target antigen is unknown. The data derive from a study of PD-1 blockade in classical Hodgkin lymphoma. Profiled with immunoSEQ multiplex PCR; TCRdb holds only in-frame clones, not every one. The data show tens of thousands of clones, approximately 81% seen once. Study-wide points: Reports indicated that newly diagnosed patients had lower baseline TCR diversity than healthy donors did.

The CDR3 contains 16 residues. CDR1 is SGHTS, CDR2 YDEGEE, per germline. V trimming: 2 bases; J trimming: 5 bases; junction bases outside the gene matches: 10. Each patient experienced a relapse that followed autologous stem cell transplantation, and brentuximab vedotin exposure varied. The origin of this receptor is a human donor with classical Hodgkin lymphoma. This material consisted of peripheral blood mononuclear cells (PBMCs), taken at baseline. The chain is built from TRBV5-8 and TRBJ1-5, with TRBD1 identical over 7 bases. The CDR3 nucleotides read TGTGCCAGCAGCTTTGCCTCCAAGGGGGCGGATCAGCCCCAGCATTTT. It translates to CASSFASKGADQPQHF.